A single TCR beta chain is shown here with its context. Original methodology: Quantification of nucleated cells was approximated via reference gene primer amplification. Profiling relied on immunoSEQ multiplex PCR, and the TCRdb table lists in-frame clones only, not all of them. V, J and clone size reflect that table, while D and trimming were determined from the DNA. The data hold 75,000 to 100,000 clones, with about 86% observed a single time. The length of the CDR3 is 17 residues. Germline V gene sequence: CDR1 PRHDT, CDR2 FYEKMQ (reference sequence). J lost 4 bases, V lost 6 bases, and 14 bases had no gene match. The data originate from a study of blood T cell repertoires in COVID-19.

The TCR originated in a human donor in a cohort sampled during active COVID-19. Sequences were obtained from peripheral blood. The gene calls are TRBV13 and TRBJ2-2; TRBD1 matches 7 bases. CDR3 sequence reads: CASRPRTGASSTGELFF. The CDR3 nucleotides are TGTGCCAGCAGGCCGAGGACAGGAGCTTCGAGCACCGGGGAGCTGTTTTTT.